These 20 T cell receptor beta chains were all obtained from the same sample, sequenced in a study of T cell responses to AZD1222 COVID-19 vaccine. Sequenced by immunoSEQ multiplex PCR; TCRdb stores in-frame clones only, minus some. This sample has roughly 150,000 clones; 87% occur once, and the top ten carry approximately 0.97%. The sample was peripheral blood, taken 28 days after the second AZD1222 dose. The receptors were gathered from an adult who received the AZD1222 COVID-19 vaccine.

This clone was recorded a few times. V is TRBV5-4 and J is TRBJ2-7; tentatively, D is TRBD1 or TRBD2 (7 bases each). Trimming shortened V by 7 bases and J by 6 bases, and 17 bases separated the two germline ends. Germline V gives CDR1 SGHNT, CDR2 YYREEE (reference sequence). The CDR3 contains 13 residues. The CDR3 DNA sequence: TGTGCCAGCTCCAGGGGGGGGCTTCCCGAGCAGTACTTC. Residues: CASSRGGLPEQYF.

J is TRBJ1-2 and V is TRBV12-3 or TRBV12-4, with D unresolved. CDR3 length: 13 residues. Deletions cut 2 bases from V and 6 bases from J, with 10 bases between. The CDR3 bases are TGTGCCAGCAGTTTACAGGTTATGGATGGCTACACCTTC. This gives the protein CASSLQVMDGYTF.

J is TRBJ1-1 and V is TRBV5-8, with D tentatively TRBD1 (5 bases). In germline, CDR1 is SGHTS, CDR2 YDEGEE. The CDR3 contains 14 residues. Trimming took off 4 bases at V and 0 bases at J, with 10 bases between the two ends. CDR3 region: CASSARVMNTEAFF. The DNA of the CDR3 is TGTGCCAGCAGCGCCAGGGTTATGAACACTGAAGCTTTCTTT.

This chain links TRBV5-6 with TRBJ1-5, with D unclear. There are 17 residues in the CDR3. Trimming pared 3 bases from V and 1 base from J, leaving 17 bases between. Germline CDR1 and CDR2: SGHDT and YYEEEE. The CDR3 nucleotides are TGTGCCAGCAGCTCCACCTCTAGGGTTTCGAGCAATCAGCCCCAGCATTTT. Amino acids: CASSSTSRVSSNQPQHF.

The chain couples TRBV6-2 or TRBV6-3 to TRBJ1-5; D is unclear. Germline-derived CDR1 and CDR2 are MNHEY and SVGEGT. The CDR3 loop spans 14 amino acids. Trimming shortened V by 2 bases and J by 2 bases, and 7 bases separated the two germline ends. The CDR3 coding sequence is TGTGCCAGCAGTTACCGGACGGGCAATCAGCCCCAGCATTTT. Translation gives CASSYRTGNQPQHF.

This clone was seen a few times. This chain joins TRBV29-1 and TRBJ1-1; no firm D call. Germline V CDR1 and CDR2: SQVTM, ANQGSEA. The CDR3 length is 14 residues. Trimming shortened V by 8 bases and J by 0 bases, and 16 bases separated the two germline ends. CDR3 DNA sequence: TGCAGCCACGATGGATCACATATGAACACTGAAGCTTTCTTT. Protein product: CSHDGSHMNTEAFF. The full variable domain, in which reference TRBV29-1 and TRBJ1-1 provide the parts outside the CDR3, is SAVISQKPSRDICQRGTSLTIQCQVDSQVTMMFWYRQQPGQSLTLIATANQGSEATYESGFVIDKFPISRPNLTFSTLTVSNMSPEDSSIYLCSHDGSHMNTEAFFGQGTRLTVV.

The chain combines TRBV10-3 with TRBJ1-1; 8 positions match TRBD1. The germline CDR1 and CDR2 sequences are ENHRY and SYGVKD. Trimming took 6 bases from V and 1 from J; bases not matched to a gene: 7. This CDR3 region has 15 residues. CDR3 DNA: TGTGCCATCAGAGGACAGGGCACTTCGAACACTGAAGCTTTCTTT. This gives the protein CAIRGQGTSNTEAFF.

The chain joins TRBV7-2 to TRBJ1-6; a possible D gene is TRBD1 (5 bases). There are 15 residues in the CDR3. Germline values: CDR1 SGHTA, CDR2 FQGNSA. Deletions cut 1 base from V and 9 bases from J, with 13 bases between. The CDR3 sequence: CASSLGFDGASPLHF. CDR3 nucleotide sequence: TGTGCCAGCAGCTTAGGGTTCGACGGGGCTTCACCCCTCCACTTT.

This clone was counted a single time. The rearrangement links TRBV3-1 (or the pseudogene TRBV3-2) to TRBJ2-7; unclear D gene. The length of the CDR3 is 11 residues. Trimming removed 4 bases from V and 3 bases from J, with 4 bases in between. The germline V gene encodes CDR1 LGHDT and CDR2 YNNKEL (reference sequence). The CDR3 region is CASSRRYEQYF. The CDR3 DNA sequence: TGTGCCAGCAGCCGACGCTACGAGCAGTACTTC.

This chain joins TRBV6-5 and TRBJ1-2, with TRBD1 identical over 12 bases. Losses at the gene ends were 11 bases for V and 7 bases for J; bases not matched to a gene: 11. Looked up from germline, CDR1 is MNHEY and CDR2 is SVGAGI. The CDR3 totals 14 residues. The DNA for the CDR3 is TGTGCCTCCGCGTCGGGGACAGGGGGCTTTGGCTACACCTTC. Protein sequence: CASASGTGGFGYTF.

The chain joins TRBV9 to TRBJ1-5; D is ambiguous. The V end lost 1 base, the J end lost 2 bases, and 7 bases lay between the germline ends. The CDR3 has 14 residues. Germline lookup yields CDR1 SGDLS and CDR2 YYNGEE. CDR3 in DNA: TGTGCCAGCAGCGTATCGGGTGGCAATCAGCCCCAGCATTTT. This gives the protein CASSVSGGNQPQHF.

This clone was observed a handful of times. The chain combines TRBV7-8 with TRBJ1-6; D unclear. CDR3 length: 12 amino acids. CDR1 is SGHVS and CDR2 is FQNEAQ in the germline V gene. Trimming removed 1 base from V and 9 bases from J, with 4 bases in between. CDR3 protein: CASSLVGSPLHF. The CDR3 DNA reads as TGTGCCAGCAGCTTAGTGGGTTCACCCCTCCACTTT.

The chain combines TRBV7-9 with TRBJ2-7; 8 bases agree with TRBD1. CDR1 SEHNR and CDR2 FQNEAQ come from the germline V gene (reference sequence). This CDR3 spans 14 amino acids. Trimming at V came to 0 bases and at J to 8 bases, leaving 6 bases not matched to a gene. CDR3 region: CASSLAGQDTQQYF. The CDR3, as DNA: TGTGCCAGCAGCTTAGCGGGACAGGATACTCAGCAGTACTTC.

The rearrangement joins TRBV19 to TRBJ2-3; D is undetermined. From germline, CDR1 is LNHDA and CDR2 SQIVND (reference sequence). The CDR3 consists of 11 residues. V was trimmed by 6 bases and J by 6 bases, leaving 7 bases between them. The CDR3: CASRYGDTQYF. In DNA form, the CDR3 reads TGTGCCAGTAGATACGGGGATACGCAGTATTTT.

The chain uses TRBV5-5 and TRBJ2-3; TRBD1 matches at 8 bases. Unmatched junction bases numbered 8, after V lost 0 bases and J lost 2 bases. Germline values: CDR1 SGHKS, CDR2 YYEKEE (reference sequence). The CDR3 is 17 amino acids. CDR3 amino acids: CASSLGDGTGFTDTQYF. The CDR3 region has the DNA TGTGCCAGCAGCTTGGGGGACGGGACAGGATTCACAGATACGCAGTATTTT.

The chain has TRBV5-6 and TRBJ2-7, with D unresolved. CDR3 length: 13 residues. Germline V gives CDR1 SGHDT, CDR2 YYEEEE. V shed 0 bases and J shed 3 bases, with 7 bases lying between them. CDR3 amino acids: CASSLGDYYEQYF. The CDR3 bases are TGTGCCAGCAGCTTGGGTGATTACTACGAGCAGTACTTC.

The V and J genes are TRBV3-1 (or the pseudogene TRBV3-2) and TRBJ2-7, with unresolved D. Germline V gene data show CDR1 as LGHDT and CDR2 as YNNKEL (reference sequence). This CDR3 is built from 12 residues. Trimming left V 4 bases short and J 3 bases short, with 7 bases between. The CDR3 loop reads CASSRGDYEQYF. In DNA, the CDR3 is TGTGCCAGCAGCCGAGGAGACTACGAGCAGTACTTC.

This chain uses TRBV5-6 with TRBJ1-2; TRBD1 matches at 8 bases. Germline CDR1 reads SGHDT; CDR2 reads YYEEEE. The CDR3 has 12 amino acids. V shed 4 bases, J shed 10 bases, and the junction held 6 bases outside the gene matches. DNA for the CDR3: TGTGCCAGCAGCACCGGGACAGGAGTCTACACCTTC. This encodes CASSTGTGVYTF. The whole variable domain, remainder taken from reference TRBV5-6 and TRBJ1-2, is DAGVTQSPTHLIKTRGQQVTLRCSPKSGHDTVSWYQQALGQGPQFIFQYYEEEERQRGNFPDRFSGHQFPNYSSELNVNALLLGDSALYLCASSTGTGVYTFGSGTRLTVV.

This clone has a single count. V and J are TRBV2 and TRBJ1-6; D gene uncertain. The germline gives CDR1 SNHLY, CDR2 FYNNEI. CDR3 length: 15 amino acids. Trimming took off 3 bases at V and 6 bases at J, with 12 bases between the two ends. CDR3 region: CASSDFRLTNSPLHF. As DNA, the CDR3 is TGTGCCAGCAGTGACTTTCGGCTTACTAATTCACCCCTCCACTTT.

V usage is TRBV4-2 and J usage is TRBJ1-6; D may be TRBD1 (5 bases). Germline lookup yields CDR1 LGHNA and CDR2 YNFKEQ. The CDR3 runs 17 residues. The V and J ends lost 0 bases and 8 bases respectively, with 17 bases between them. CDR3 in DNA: TGTGCCAGCAGCCAAGAGAGCGTGCAGGGTGGCCATTCACCCCTCCACTTT. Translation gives CASSQESVQGGHSPLHF.